This passage covers 29 T cell receptor beta chains from one sample sequenced in a study of blood T cell repertoires in COVID-19. TCRdb's table, derived via immunoSEQ multiplex PCR, lists solely in-frame clones and lacks some. The sample records tens of thousands of clones, more than 75% being singletons. Sequencing input: peripheral blood. These receptors were obtained from an elderly woman with active or convalescent COVID-19.

The chain employs TRBV2 and TRBJ2-5; D is perhaps TRBD1 (5 bases). Germline V lookup: CDR1 SNHLY, CDR2 FYNNEI. The CDR3 has 14 amino acids. V was trimmed by 6 bases and J by 1 base, leaving 12 bases between them. CDR3 bases: TGTGCCAGCAGGCAAGACAGATTCCAAGAGACCCAGTACTTC. This gives the protein CASRQDRFQETQYF.

The chain links TRBV11-3 to TRBJ2-2; 8 bases are a match to TRBD1. Germline V gene sequence: CDR1 SGHNT, CDR2 YENEEA. V lost 5 bases and J lost 7; bases outside the gene matches: 3. The CDR3 is 13 residues long. Here the CDR3 DNA reads TGTGCCAGCAGCGCGGACAGGGTCGGGGAGCTGTTTTTT. This encodes CASSADRVGELFF. Complete variable domain (other parts from reference TRBV11-3 and TRBJ2-2): EAGVVQSPRYKIIEKKQPVAFWCNPISGHNTLYWYLQNLGQGPELLIRYENEEAVDDSQLPKDRFSAERLKGVDSTLKIQPAELGDSAVYLCASSADRVGELFFGEGSRLTVL.

This rearrangement joins TRBV28 to TRBJ1-4; TRBD1 aligns across 8 bases. With V trimmed by 8 bases and J by 6 bases, 11 bases remained unmatched. Per the germline V gene, CDR1 is MDHEN and CDR2 is SYDVKM. This CDR3 is 15 amino acids long. This chain's CDR3 is CASLGQGALDEKLFF. In DNA form, the CDR3 reads TGTGCCAGCCTAGGACAGGGAGCCCTTGATGAAAAACTGTTTTTT.

The genes are TRBV7-9 and TRBJ1-4; 7 bases agree with TRBD1. CDR3 length: 16 amino acids. Trimming took 4 bases from V and 0 from J; bases not matched to a gene: 5. Germline lookup yields CDR1 SEHNR and CDR2 FQNEAQ (reference sequence). CDR3 in DNA: TGTGCCAGCAGCTGGGGACAGATCCCAACTAATGAAAAACTGTTTTTT. This encodes CASSWGQIPTNEKLFF.

The V call is TRBV7-9, the J call TRBJ1-6; D might be TRBD1 (5 bases). The CDR3 length is 14 residues. CDR1 and CDR2 from the germline V gene are SEHNR and FQNEAQ (reference sequence). The V gene lost 8 bases and the J gene lost 7 bases, with 15 bases spanning the gap. The CDR3 loop reads CASGETDRNSPLHF. The DNA for the CDR3 is TGTGCCAGCGGCGAGACAGATCGCAATTCACCCCTCCACTTT. Drawing the rest from reference TRBV7-9 and TRBJ1-6, the complete variable domain is DTGVSQNPRHKITKRGQNVTFRCDPISEHNRLYWYRQTLGQGPEFLTYFQNEAQLEKSRLLSDRFSAERPKGSFSTLEIQRTEQGDSAMYLCASGETDRNSPLHFGNGTRLTVT.

The chain links TRBV2 to TRBJ2-1; D uncertain. V lost 4 bases and J 8 bases, leaving 9 bases between the germline ends. There are 12 residues in the CDR3. CDR1 is SNHLY and CDR2 is FYNNEI in the germline V gene. The CDR3, as DNA: TGTGCCAGCAGTGTAGTTGGTTATGAGCAGTTCTTC. It translates to CASSVVGYEQFF.

This clone was counted a few times. This rearrangement joins TRBV4-3 to TRBJ1-1, with D unclear. The germline CDR1 and CDR2 sequences are LGHNA and YSLEER. The CDR3 sequence is 16 residues long. V was pared by 3 bases and J by 4 bases, with 18 bases between. The CDR3 DNA follows: TGCGCCAGCAGCCAGGTCGTAGGGCCCCGGGGCACTGAAGCTTTCTTT. As protein: CASSQVVGPRGTEAFF.

This rearrangement joins TRBV3-1 (or the pseudogene TRBV3-2) to TRBJ1-2; D may be TRBD1 (6 bases). The CDR3 is 16 residues long. Per the germline V gene, CDR1 is LGHDT and CDR2 is YNNKEL (reference sequence). V lost 2 bases and J 6 bases, leaving 19 bases between the germline ends. CDR3 loop: CASSQPRKGGFDGYTF. The CDR3 bases are TGTGCCAGCAGCCAACCCCGCAAGGGGGGGTTTGATGGCTACACCTTC.

The rearrangement uses TRBV5-1 and TRBJ2-1, with TRBD2 identical over 10 bases. Germline CDR1 and CDR2: SGHRS and YFSETQ. The CDR3 extends over 16 amino acids. Germline trimming cut 5 bases from V and 0 bases from J; bases unmatched to any gene: 5. CDR3 sequence (DNA): TGCGCCAGCAGGGCCAGCGGGGGGGCCTCCTACAATGAGCAGTTCTTC. It yields the protein CASRASGGASYNEQFF.

This chain links TRBV18 with TRBJ1-6; D may be TRBD1 (5 bases). Germline CDR1 and CDR2: KGHSH and LQKENI. V was shortened by 6 bases and J by 8 bases, with 14 bases between the two germline ends. The CDR3 loop spans 14 amino acids. Here the CDR3 DNA reads TGTGCCAGCTCCCCGACAGCCGTGGATTCACCCCTCCACTTT. Residues: CASSPTAVDSPLHF.

The chain is built from TRBV29-1 and TRBJ2-5; TRBD1 might be the D (7 bases). Germline V CDR1 and CDR2: SQVTM, ANQGSEA. The CDR3 loop spans 16 amino acids. Trimming pared 3 bases from V and 5 bases from J, leaving 22 bases between. The chain's CDR3 is CSVEKGLGGGRETQYF. The CDR3 region has the DNA TGCAGCGTTGAGAAGGGGCTAGGAGGGGGCAGGGAGACCCAGTACTTC. Based on the CDR3 plus reference TRBV29-1 and TRBJ2-5, the full variable domain is SAVISQKPSRDICQRGTSLTIQCQVDSQVTMMFWYRQQPGQSLTLIATANQGSEATYESGFVIDKFPISRPNLTFSTLTVSNMSPEDSSIYLCSVEKGLGGGRETQYFGPGTRLLVL.

This clone was counted between two and nine times. The rearrangement joins TRBV10-2 to TRBJ1-6, with D possibly matching TRBD1 (5 bases). The V end lost 4 bases, the J end lost 3 bases, and 10 bases lay between the germline ends. The CDR3 runs 15 residues. Germline assignment: CDR1 WSHSY and CDR2 SAAADI. CDR3 coding DNA: TGCGCCAGCAGTGTTACGACAGTCTATAATTCACCCCTCCACTTT. It specifies CASSVTTVYNSPLHF.

The chain employs TRBV7-9 and TRBJ2-3; 9 nucleotides align to TRBD2. V shed 5 bases, J shed 6 bases, and the junction held 9 bases outside the gene matches. The CDR3 consists of 15 residues. Germline loops: CDR1 SEHNR, CDR2 FQNEAQ (reference sequence). The CDR3 here is CASSPPLRGGDTQYF. In DNA form, the CDR3 reads TGTGCCAGCAGCCCCCCCCTGCGGGGGGGGGATACGCAGTATTTT.

The rearrangement uses TRBV7-3 and TRBJ2-3; 9 bases match TRBD1. With 0 bases clipped from V and 4 bases from J, the junction kept 5 bases outside the gene matches. Looked up from germline, CDR1 is SGHTA and CDR2 is FQGTGA. CDR3 size: 16 residues. This CDR3 is CASSLTDRGGADTQYF. As DNA, the CDR3 is TGTGCCAGCAGCTTAACGGACAGGGGTGGTGCAGATACGCAGTATTTT.

CDR3 bases: TGTGCCAGCAGTTTGATCAGGGAGGCCCAGCATTTT. Translating gives CASSLIREAQHF. The chain combines TRBV28 with TRBJ1-5, with a possible D match to TRBD1 (5 bases). Germline V CDR1 and CDR2: MDHEN, SYDVKM. The ends were cut back, 3 bases at V and 11 bases at J, with 11 bases in the middle. The CDR3 is made up of 12 amino acids.

CDR3 region: CATQGTRKYF. The CDR3 region has the DNA TGTGCCACACAGGGGACTAGGAAGTATTTT. The gene calls are TRBV12-3 or TRBV12-4 and TRBJ2-3, with a weak D call TRBD2 (8 bases). The V end was cut by 10 bases, the J end by 13 bases, with 15 bases between. This CDR3 has 10 amino acids.

The chain combines TRBV7-9 with TRBJ2-3; D may be TRBD2 (5 bases). The germline V gene has CDR1 SEHNR and CDR2 FQNEAQ (reference sequence). The CDR3 spans 16 residues. V was cut by 4 bases and J by 1 base, with 15 bases left in between. For the CDR3, the DNA is TGTGCCAGCAGCTCCGCTTGGGGAGAGGGCACAGATACGCAGTATTTT. Residues: CASSSAWGEGTDTQYF.

V gene TRBV3-1 (or the pseudogene TRBV3-2) combines with J gene TRBJ1-1; no definite D call. The CDR3 sequence is 14 residues long. The ends were cut back, 0 bases at V and 11 bases at J, with 16 bases in the middle. CDR1 and CDR2 (germline): LGHDT, YNNKEL (reference sequence). CDR3 region: CASSQDLVGPRAFF. The CDR3 DNA follows: TGTGCCAGCAGCCAAGATTTAGTGGGCCCTCGGGCTTTCTTT.

The rearrangement joins TRBV21-1 to TRBJ1-2; the table's D call, TRBD1, has no DNA check behind it. TRBV21-1 is a pseudogene. This CDR3 comprises 14 residues. Written as DNA, the CDR3 is TGTGCCAGCAGCTGTCAAGGCAGGGTGAGAGGCTACACCTTC. Protein: CASSCQGRVRGYTF.

The chain combines TRBV25-1 with TRBJ1-1; D is undetermined. Per germline, CDR1 MGHDK and CDR2 SYGVNS. Deletions cut 1 base from V and 8 bases from J, with 14 bases between. The CDR3 has 14 amino acids. The CDR3 region is CASSESAASSEAFF. The CDR3 region has the DNA TGTGCCAGCAGTGAATCCGCAGCTAGCTCGGAAGCTTTCTTT.

The chain joins TRBV11-2 to TRBJ1-4; 10 bases are shared with TRBD1. The CDR3 sequence is 18 residues long. The V gene end was trimmed by 4 bases and the J gene end by 5 bases; junction bases not matched to a gene: 13. CDR1 and CDR2 from the germline V gene are SGHAT and FQNNGV. As DNA, the CDR3 is TGTGCCAGCAGCTCCCGGGACAGGGGCGAAAATCGAAATGAAAAACTGTTTTTT. The encoded protein is CASSSRDRGENRNEKLFF.

This sequence joins TRBV2 and TRBJ1-2; D call uncertain. The V gene lost 5 bases and the J gene lost 3 bases, with 10 bases spanning the gap. Germline lookup yields CDR1 SNHLY and CDR2 FYNNEI. This CDR3 contains 13 residues. CDR3 residues: CASSQTEDYGYTF. The CDR3 coding sequence is TGTGCCAGCAGTCAAACAGAAGACTATGGCTACACCTTC.

Turning to this clone: This clone may be a read error of a much larger clone one base away. The same CDR3 is also encoded by other DNA sequences in this sample. This chain joins TRBV5-1 and TRBJ1-6, with a weak D call TRBD1 (5 bases). This CDR3 comprises 14 residues. Germline CDR1 is SGHRS and CDR2 is YFSETQ. The ends were cut back, 5 bases at V and 10 bases at J, with 16 bases in the middle. CDR3 nucleotide sequence: TGCGCCAGCAGAACACAGGCGTCCTTGTCACCCCTCCACTTT. This translates into CASRTQASLSPLHF.

The chain is built from TRBV28 and TRBJ2-7; TRBD2 agrees at 9 bases. The CDR3 is 15 amino acids. The V gene's germline CDR1 is MDHEN and CDR2 SYDVKM. V was clipped by 5 bases and J by 7 bases; unmatched bases: 12. Here the CDR3 DNA reads TGTGCCAGCAGTCCCATAGCGGGGGCAAGGGGAGAGCAGTACTTC. Translated: CASSPIAGARGEQYF.

The rearrangement links TRBV2 to TRBJ2-7; maybe TRBD2 (7 bases). V was clipped by 4 bases and J by 7 bases, with 14 bases between them. CDR1 SNHLY and CDR2 FYNNEI come from the germline V gene. This CDR3 is 13 amino acids long. The CDR3 region is CASSVRGAGEQYF. In nucleotides, the CDR3 is TGTGCCAGCAGTGTTCGGGGGGCGGGAGAGCAGTACTTC.

J is TRBJ2-1 and V is TRBV5-4; possibly TRBD1 for D (5 bases). From germline, CDR1 is SGHNT and CDR2 YYREEE (reference sequence). The CDR3 is 15 amino acids. Trimming cost V 1 base and J 8 bases, with 16 bases left between them. CDR3 bases: TGTGCCAGCAGCTTGATTCAGGGTAAAGCCGATGAGCAGTTCTTC. This sequence encodes CASSLIQGKADEQFF.

V is TRBV2 and J is TRBJ2-7; no reliable D call. The V gene lost 4 bases and the J gene lost 5 bases, with 15 bases spanning the gap. CDR1 and CDR2 from the germline V gene are SNHLY and FYNNEI. The CDR3 length is 14 residues. The CDR3 DNA follows: TGTGCCAGCAGTGTGCGGATCCCCGGCCACGAGCAGTACTTC. Translation: CASSVRIPGHEQYF.

This clone has only a few counts. V and J are TRBV7-2 and TRBJ1-2; TRBD1 matches 7 bases. The CDR3 consists of 15 residues. Germline CDR1 reads SGHTA; CDR2 reads FQGNSA. J lost 7 bases, V lost 0 bases, and 8 bases had no gene match. The CDR3 reads CASSLAGDSQIGYTF. The CDR3, as DNA: TGTGCCAGCAGCTTAGCCGGGGACAGTCAGATTGGCTACACCTTC.

This clone is classed as medium-sized. The gene calls are TRBV5-8 and TRBJ2-6, with D tentatively TRBD1 (6 bases). The CDR3 loop spans 15 amino acids. In germline, CDR1 is SGHTS, CDR2 YDEGEE. The ends were cut back, 3 bases at V and 0 bases at J, with 7 bases in the middle. The CDR3 DNA sequence: TGTGCCAGCAGCTCGGGACACTCTGGGGCCAACGTCCTGACTTTC. Translation: CASSSGHSGANVLTF.